These T cell receptor beta chains were read from a single sample in a study of blood T cell repertoires in COVID-19. TCRdb's table, derived via immunoSEQ multiplex PCR, lists solely in-frame clones and lacks some. The data hold over 25,000 clones, with roughly 85% observed a single time. Sequenced: peripheral blood. Receptors originate from a man older than 75 with active COVID-19. The CDR3 runs from the conserved cysteine through the conserved F or W. The D gene is left open where the match is weak. Clone size is given for some rows only: seen once, a few or many times, or a class if the clone is expanded.

NA,TRBV6-2/TRBV6-3,TRBJ1-3,TRBD1,CASSRDSSGNTIYF,TGTGCCAGCAGTCGGGACAGCTCTGGAAACACCATATATTTT
few,TRBV18,TRBJ1-1,NA,CASSPPAGWSFF,TGTGCCAGCTCACCACCGGCAGGGTGGTCTTTCTTT
NA,TRBV7-2,TRBJ2-2,TRBD2,CASSIRGVVTGELFF,TGTGCCAGCAGCATTCGGGGGGTGGTCACCGGGGAGCTGTTTTTT
once,TRBV5-6,TRBJ2-6,TRBD1,CASSRDRLYSGANVLTF,TGTGCCAGCAGCCGGGACAGGTTATACTCTGGGGCCAACGTCCTGACTTTC
few,TRBV4-2,TRBJ1-2,TRBD1,CASSPHARTGDNYGYTF,TGTGCCAGCAGCCCTCACGCCCGGACAGGGGATAACTATGGCTACACCTTC
NA,TRBV2,TRBJ1-4,NA,CASSVGGATNEKLFF,TGTGCCAGCAGTGTGGGGGGGGCAACTAATGAAAAACTGTTTTTT
NA,TRBV5-1,TRBJ2-5,TRBD2,CASSRGTSGGETQYF,TGCGCCAGCAGCCGGGGGACTAGCGGGGGAGAGACCCAGTACTTC
NA,TRBV11-3,TRBJ2-5,TRBD1,CASSLGPGQRQETQYF,TGTGCCAGCAGCTTAGGTCCGGGACAGAGACAAGAGACCCAGTACTTC
NA,TRBV9,TRBJ1-1,NA,CASSANRVELNTEAFF,TGTGCCAGCAGCGCTAACCGGGTTGAACTGAACACTGAAGCTTTCTTT
NA,TRBV4-1,TRBJ1-6,TRBD1,CASSQEAGGWANSPLHF,TGCGCCAGCAGCCAAGAGGCAGGGGGTTGGGCCAATTCACCCCTCCACTTT
NA,TRBV10-3,TRBJ2-5,NA,CAISESQGQETQYF,TGTGCCATCAGTGAGTCCCAGGGGCAAGAGACCCAGTACTTC
NA,TRBV2,TRBJ2-3,NA,CASSYGEADTQYF,TGTGCCAGCAGTTATGGGGAGGCAGATACGCAGTATTTT
NA,TRBV6-5,TRBJ1-1,TRBD1,CASSRGIGDTEAFF,TGTGCCAGCTCCAGGGGGATCGGGGACACTGAAGCTTTCTTT
NA,TRBV6-7,TRBJ1-2,NA,CASSPSPGYTF,TGTGCCAGCAGCCCATCCCCTGGCTACACCTTC
NA,TRBV29-1,TRBJ1-4,NA,CSVRPEGEKLFF,TGCAGCGTGCGGCCTGAAGGTGAAAAACTGTTTTTT
NA,TRBV12-3/TRBV12-4,TRBJ1-1,NA,CASRQGDTEAFF,TGTGCCAGCAGACAAGGGGACACTGAAGCTTTCTTT
few,TRBV10-3,TRBJ1-2,NA,CAIRDSYGYTF,TGTGCCATCAGGGACAGCTATGGCTACACCTTC
NA,TRBV12-3/TRBV12-4,TRBJ1-2,NA,CASSSGNYGYTF,TGTGCCAGCAGTTCCGGGAACTATGGCTACACCTTC
NA,TRBV7-9,TRBJ2-1,NA,CASSLRDFDNEQFF,TGTGCCAGCAGCTTACGGGACTTTGACAATGAGCAGTTCTTC
NA,TRBV20-1,TRBJ1-2,NA,CSASSRAGLYGYTF,TGCAGTGCTAGTTCTCGGGCAGGGCTCTATGGCTACACCTTC
NA,TRBV12-3/TRBV12-4,TRBJ2-5,NA,CASSNKETQYF,TGTGCCAGCAGTAACAAAGAGACCCAGTACTTC
NA,TRBV19,TRBJ1-5,NA,CASSIERFNQPQHF,TGTGCCAGTAGTATAGAACGGTTCAATCAGCCCCAGCATTTT
few,TRBV3-1/TRBV3-2,TRBJ2-3,TRBD2,CASSQGLAGATDTQYF,TGTGCCAGCAGCCAAGGACTAGCGGGGGCCACAGATACGCAGTATTTT
once,TRBV5-1,TRBJ2-2,NA,CASSLDAGNTGELFF,TGCGCCAGCAGCTTGGACGCGGGGAACACCGGGGAGCTGTTTTTT
NA,TRBV19,TRBJ2-2,TRBD1,CASSRGQGSGAGELFF,TGTGCCAGTAGCAGGGGACAGGGATCGGGCGCCGGGGAGCTGTTTTTT
once,TRBV7-7,TRBJ2-1,NA,CASSQTGNTNEQFF,TGTGCCAGCAGTCAGACGGGGAACACCAATGAGCAGTTCTTC
NA,TRBV5-1,TRBJ2-7,TRBD2,CASSSSGVSYEQYF,TGCGCCAGCAGCTCTAGCGGGGTTTCCTACGAGCAGTACTTC
NA,TRBV6-1,TRBJ2-5,TRBD2,CASSEVVLAGGQETQYF,TGTGCCAGCAGTGAAGTGGTGCTAGCGGGGGGGCAAGAGACCCAGTACTTC
NA,TRBV6-2/TRBV6-3,TRBJ1-5,TRBD1,CASSYSGQGVRQPQHF,TGTGCCAGCAGTTACTCGGGACAGGGTGTACGTCAGCCCCAGCATTTT
NA,TRBV6-2/TRBV6-3,TRBJ1-2,NA,CASSSYSFNGYTF,TGTGCCAGCAGTTCATACAGTTTTAATGGCTACACCTTC
NA,TRBV5-1,TRBJ2-3,TRBD2,CASSSGTTGEDTQYF,TGCGCCAGCAGCTCCGGGACTACCGGCGAAGATACGCAGTATTTT
NA,TRBV9,TRBJ2-7,TRBD1,CASSVSGGGEQYF,TGTGCCAGCAGCGTCTCAGGGGGTGGGGAGCAGTACTTC
NA,TRBV11-2,TRBJ1-6,NA,CASSLERYSPLHF,TGTGCCAGCAGCTTAGAGAGGTATTCACCCCTCCACTTT
NA,TRBV21-1,TRBJ1-5,NA,CASSKPGVDHQPQHF,TGTGCCAGCAGCAAACCCGGGGTGGATCATCAGCCCCAGCATTTT
NA,TRBV18,TRBJ1-2,TRBD1,CASSRADGQGFNYGYTF,TGTGCCAGCTCGCGAGCCGATGGACAGGGGTTTAACTATGGCTACACCTTC
NA,TRBV4-3,TRBJ2-7,TRBD2,CASSQDGRGGYEQYF,TGCGCCAGCAGCCAAGACGGGCGGGGAGGGTACGAGCAGTACTTC
NA,TRBV19,TRBJ1-6,NA,CASSIDWRGIDSPLHF,TGTGCCAGTAGTATAGATTGGAGGGGAATCGATTCACCCCTCCACTTT
NA,TRBV5-1,TRBJ2-5,NA,CASSPGQIQETQYF,TGCGCCAGCAGCCCCGGACAGATCCAAGAGACCCAGTACTTC
few,TRBV29-1,TRBJ1-1,NA,CSVEGKLNTEAFF,TGCAGCGTTGAAGGCAAGCTGAACACTGAAGCTTTCTTT
NA,TRBV6-2/TRBV6-3,TRBJ2-7,TRBD2,CASSYGRGYEQYF,TGTGCCAGCAGTTACGGGAGGGGCTACGAGCAGTACTTC
NA,TRBV21-1,TRBJ2-3,NA,CASSPSALRGVAGLVTDTQYF,TGTGCCAGCAGCCCAAGCGCTCTAAGGGGGGTAGCGGGGCTAGTCACAGATACGCAGTATTTT
NA,TRBV5-4,TRBJ2-2,NA,CASSWDKYGELFF,TGTGCCAGCAGCTGGGACAAATACGGGGAGCTGTTTTTT
NA,TRBV4-3,TRBJ1-4,NA,CASSQDLGNEKLFF,TGCGCCAGCAGCCAAGATCTCGGTAATGAAAAACTGTTTTTT
NA,TRBV7-9,TRBJ1-2,NA,CASSRELTNYGYTF,TGTGCCAGCAGCCGGGAGCTAACTAACTATGGCTACACCTTC